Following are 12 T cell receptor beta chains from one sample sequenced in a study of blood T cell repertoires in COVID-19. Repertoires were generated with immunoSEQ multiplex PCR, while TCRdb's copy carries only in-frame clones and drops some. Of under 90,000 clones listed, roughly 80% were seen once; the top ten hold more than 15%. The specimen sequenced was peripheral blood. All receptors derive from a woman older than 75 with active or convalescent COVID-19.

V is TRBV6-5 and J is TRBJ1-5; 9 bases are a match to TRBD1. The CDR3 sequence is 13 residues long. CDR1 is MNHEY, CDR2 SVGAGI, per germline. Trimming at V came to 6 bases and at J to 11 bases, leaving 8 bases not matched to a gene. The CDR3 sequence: CASRRTGDISQHF. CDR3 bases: TGTGCCAGCAGGCGGACAGGGGATATATCCCAGCATTTT.

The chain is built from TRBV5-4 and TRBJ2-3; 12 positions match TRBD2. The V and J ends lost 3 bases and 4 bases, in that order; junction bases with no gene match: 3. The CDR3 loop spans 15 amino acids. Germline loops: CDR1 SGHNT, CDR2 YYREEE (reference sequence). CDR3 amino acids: CASSSLAGGADTQYF. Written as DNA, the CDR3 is TGTGCCAGCAGCTCACTAGCGGGGGGAGCAGATACGCAGTATTTT.

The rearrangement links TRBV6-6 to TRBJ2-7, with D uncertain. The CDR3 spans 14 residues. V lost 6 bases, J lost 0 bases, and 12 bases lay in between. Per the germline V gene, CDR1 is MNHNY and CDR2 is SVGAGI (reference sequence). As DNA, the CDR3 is TGTGCCAGCAGACAAAATCCCGCCTCCTACGAGCAGTACTTC. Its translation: CASRQNPASYEQYF.

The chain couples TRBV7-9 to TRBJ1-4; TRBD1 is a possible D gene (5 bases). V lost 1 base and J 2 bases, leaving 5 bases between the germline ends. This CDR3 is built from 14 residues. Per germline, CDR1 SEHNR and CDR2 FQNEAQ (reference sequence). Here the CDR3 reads CASSLGQTNEKLFF. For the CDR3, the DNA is TGTGCCAGCAGCTTAGGACAGACTAATGAAAAACTGTTTTTT.

The CDR3 region is CSHREDEKLFF. In DNA form, the CDR3 reads TGCAGCCACCGGGAGGATGAAAAACTGTTTTTT. The V and J genes are TRBV29-1 and TRBJ1-4; D remains ambiguous. The CDR3 totals 11 residues. The germline V and J ends were trimmed by 8 bases and 6 bases, with 10 bases remaining between them. Germline assignment: CDR1 SQVTM and CDR2 ANQGSEA.

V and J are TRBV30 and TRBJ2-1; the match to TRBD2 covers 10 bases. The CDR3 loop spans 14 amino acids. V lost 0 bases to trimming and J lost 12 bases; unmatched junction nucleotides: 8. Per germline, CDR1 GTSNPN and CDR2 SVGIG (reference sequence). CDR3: CAWSVERGGAGQFF. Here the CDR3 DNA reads TGTGCCTGGAGTGTAGAGCGGGGGGGTGCTGGGCAGTTCTTC.

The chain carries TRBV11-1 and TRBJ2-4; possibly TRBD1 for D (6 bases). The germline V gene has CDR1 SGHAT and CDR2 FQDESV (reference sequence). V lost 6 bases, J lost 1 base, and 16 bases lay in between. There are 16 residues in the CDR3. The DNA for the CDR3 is TGTGCCAGCAGTCCCCGGTCAGGGGAGGCCAAAAACATTCAGTACTTC. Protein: CASSPRSGEAKNIQYF.

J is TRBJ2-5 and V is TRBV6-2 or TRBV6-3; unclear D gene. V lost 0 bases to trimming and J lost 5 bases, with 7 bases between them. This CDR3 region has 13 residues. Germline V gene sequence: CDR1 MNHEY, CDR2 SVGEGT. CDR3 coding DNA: TGTGCCAGCAGTTACTCGTATCCGGAGACCCAGTACTTC. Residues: CASSYSYPETQYF.

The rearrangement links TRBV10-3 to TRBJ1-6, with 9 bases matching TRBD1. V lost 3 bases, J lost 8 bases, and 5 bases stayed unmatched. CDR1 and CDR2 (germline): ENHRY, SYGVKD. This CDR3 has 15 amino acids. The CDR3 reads CAISEGDRAHSPLHF. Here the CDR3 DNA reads TGTGCCATCAGTGAAGGGGACAGGGCCCATTCACCCCTCCACTTT.

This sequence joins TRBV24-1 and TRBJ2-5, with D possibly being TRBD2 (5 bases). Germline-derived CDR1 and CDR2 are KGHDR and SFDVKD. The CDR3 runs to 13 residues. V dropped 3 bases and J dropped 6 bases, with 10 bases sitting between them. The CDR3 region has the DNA TGTGCCACCAGTGATGTCGGGGTTAAGACCCAGTACTTC. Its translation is CATSDVGVKTQYF.

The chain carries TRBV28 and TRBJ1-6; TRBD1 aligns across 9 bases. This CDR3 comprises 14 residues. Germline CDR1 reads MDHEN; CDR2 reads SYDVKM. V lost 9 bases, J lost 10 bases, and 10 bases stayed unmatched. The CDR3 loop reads CASAGTGFGSPLHF. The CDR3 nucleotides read TGTGCCAGTGCCGGGACAGGGTTTGGCTCACCCCTCCACTTT.

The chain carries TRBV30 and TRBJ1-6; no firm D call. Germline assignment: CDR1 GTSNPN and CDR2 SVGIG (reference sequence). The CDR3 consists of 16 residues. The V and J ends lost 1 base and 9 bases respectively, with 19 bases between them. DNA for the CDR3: TGTGCCTGGAGTGACCCCTTATTGAACTGGGCTTCACCCCTCCACTTT. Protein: CAWSDPLLNWASPLHF.